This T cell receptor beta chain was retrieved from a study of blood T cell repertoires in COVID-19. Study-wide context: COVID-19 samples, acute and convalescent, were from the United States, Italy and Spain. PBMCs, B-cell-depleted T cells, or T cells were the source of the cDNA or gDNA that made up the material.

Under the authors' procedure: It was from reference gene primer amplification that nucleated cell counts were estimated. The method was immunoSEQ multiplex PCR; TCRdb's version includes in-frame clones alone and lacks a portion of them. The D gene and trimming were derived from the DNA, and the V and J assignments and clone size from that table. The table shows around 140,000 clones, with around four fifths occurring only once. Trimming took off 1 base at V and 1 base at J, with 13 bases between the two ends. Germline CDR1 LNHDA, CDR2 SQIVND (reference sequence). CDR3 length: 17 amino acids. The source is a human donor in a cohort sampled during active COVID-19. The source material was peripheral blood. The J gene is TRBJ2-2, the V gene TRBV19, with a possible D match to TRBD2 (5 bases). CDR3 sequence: CASSIARLQRNTGELFF. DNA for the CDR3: TGTGCCAGTAGTATAGCCCGACTACAACGGAACACCGGGGAGCTGTTTTTT. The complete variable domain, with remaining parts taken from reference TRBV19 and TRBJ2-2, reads DGGITQSPKYLFRKEGQNVTLSCEQNLNHDAMYWYRQDPGQGLRLIYYSQIVNDFQKGDIAEGYSVSREKKESFPLTVTSAQKNPTAFYLCASSIARLQRNTGELFFGEGSRLTVL.